The rows below give T cell receptor beta chains drawn from one sample of a study of OX40 agonist ivuxolimab in advanced cancers. Here immunoSEQ multiplex PCR was the method, and the copy in TCRdb shows in-frame clones only, minus some. The sample lists fewer than 80,000 clones, about nine tenths seen once, with approximately 4% in the top ten. The sequencing used CD4+ or CD8+ T cells sorted from blood, collected in a trial of the OX40 agonist ivuxolimab. These receptors all stem from an adult with an advanced solid tumor such as melanoma, head and neck, liver or kidney cancer. Both conserved end residues are part of each CDR3. The D gene is left open where the match is weak. Clone size is stated in some rows and not others, as once, few, many or a class when expanded.

CDR3 DNA	CDR3 protein	V gene	CDR3 length	D gene	J gene	clone size
TGTGCCTGGAGTGTAGGGGGCGGCTACACCTTC	CAWSVGGGYTF	TRBV30	11	TRBD1	TRBJ1-2	once
TGCGCCAGCAGCTTGGCCGGTGGGGAGACCCAGTACTTC	CASSLAGGETQYF	TRBV5-1	13	.	TRBJ2-5	.
TGTGCTAGCAGCCCACGGGCCGGGCCGTCCACAGATACGCAGTATTTT	CASSPRAGPSTDTQYF	TRBV7-7	16	.	TRBJ2-3	.
TGTGCCAGCAGTTACTCTGATAACTATGGCTACACCTTC	CASSYSDNYGYTF	TRBV6-5	13	.	TRBJ1-2	.
TGTGCCAGCAGCTTAGTCCCCAACACAGATACGCAGTATTTT	CASSLVPNTDTQYF	TRBV7-2	14	.	TRBJ2-3	.
TGTGCCAGCAGCGCAGCGGGAGCCCCCTACAATGAGCAGTTCTTC	CASSAAGAPYNEQFF	TRBV7-9	15	TRBD2	TRBJ2-1	once
TGTGCCAGCCGATCCCTTGCAGGGACTAATTCACCCCTCCACTTT	CASRSLAGTNSPLHF	TRBV6-5	15	.	TRBJ1-6	few
TGCGCCAGCAGCCAATTGGTTCTCGACAGGGGCAGCACAGATACGCAGTATTTT	CASSQLVLDRGSTDTQYF	TRBV4-3	18	TRBD1	TRBJ2-3	.
TGTGCCTGGAGTGTGGGGCTTGGGGCCAACGTCCTGACTTTC	CAWSVGLGANVLTF	TRBV30	14	.	TRBJ2-6	.
TGTGCCAGCAGCACCCGGACAGGGAACACTGAAGCTTTCTTT	CASSTRTGNTEAFF	TRBV11-3	14	TRBD1	TRBJ1-1	.
TGTGCCAGCAGCTTAGGCCTAGCGGGTTCCTACGAGCAGTACTTC	CASSLGLAGSYEQYF	TRBV7-2	15	TRBD2	TRBJ2-7	.
TGTGCCAGTCGACCGCGACCCACGACAGGGTTGATTAATCAGCCCCAGCATTTT	CASRPRPTTGLINQPQHF	TRBV19	18	TRBD1	TRBJ1-5	.
TGTGCCAGCTCCCCCGGAGTAGCGGGGTACAATGAGCAGTTCTTC	CASSPGVAGYNEQFF	TRBV18	15	TRBD2	TRBJ2-1	.
TGCGCCAGCAGTGAGTCTATTGGACTAGAAAGAAACAATGAGCAGTTCTTC	CASSESIGLERNNEQFF	TRBV10-1	17	TRBD2	TRBJ2-1	.
TGTGCCAGCAGCGCCCGGGACGAGGGCACTGAAGCTTTCTTT	CASSARDEGTEAFF	TRBV9	14	.	TRBJ1-1	.
TGTGCCAGCAGCCAAGTTGGGGGAGGGCCCCAGCATTTT	CASSQVGGGPQHF	TRBV4-2	13	.	TRBJ1-5	.
TGTGCCTGGAGCGGACAGATGAACACTGAAGCTTTCTTT	CAWSGQMNTEAFF	TRBV30	13	.	TRBJ1-1	.
TGTGCCAGCAGTCGTAGCACAGGCATTCAGTACTTC	CASSRSTGIQYF	TRBV14	12	.	TRBJ2-4	few
TGCGCCAGCAGCCCATCCGGGAATTTAGATACGCAGTATTTT	CASSPSGNLDTQYF	TRBV5-1	14	.	TRBJ2-3	.
TGCGCCAGCAGCCAGATTCTAACAGGGGGTTTTGAGCAGTTCTTC	CASSQILTGGFEQFF	TRBV4-3	15	TRBD1	TRBJ2-1	.
TGTGCCAGCAGCGTCGGGACTAGCGGGAGTGCTACGCAGTATTTT	CASSVGTSGSATQYF	TRBV5-4	15	TRBD2	TRBJ2-3	.
TGTGCCAGCAGTTCGACACTTTACGAGCAGTACTTC	CASSSTLYEQYF	TRBV27	12	.	TRBJ2-7	.
TGTGCCAGCAGTGAAAGTCAGGGGGGGGGAGAGACCCAGTACTTC	CASSESQGGGETQYF	TRBV6-1	15	.	TRBJ2-5	.
TGTGCCAGCAGGCTGGCTAGCGGGACCTACAATGAGCAGTTCTTC	CASRLASGTYNEQFF	TRBV2	15	TRBD2	TRBJ2-1	.
TGTGCCAGCCGGGGACCGTGGATGGGTCAGCCCCAGCATTTT	CASRGPWMGQPQHF	TRBV19	14	.	TRBJ1-5	.
TGTGCCAGCAGTTACAGGGGAGATAGCAATCAGCCCCAGCATTTT	CASSYRGDSNQPQHF	TRBV6-5	15	.	TRBJ1-5	.
TGCGCCAGCAGCTTGGTGACAGGTCAAACCGGGGAGCTGTTTTTT	CASSLVTGQTGELFF	TRBV5-1	15	.	TRBJ2-2	.
TGTGCCAGCAGCTGGGGACTAGACCTAGATACGCAGTATTTT	CASSWGLDLDTQYF	TRBV5-8	14	TRBD2	TRBJ2-3	.
TGTGCTAGCAGCCCTCTACTAGCGGGGAAGGGGGATACGCAGTATTTT	CASSPLLAGKGDTQYF	TRBV7-7	16	TRBD2	TRBJ2-3	.
TGTGCCAGCAGTGAACAGGGTAAAGGAGCTTTCTTT	CASSEQGKGAFF	TRBV28	12	.	TRBJ1-1	.
TGTGCCACCAGCAGAGTAGGTGGGGCTAGCAATCAGCCCCAGCATTTT	CATSRVGGASNQPQHF	TRBV15	16	.	TRBJ1-5	.
TGTGCCAGCAGCCCTAGTCTAGTCCGGTACGAGCAGTACTTC	CASSPSLVRYEQYF	TRBV14	14	.	TRBJ2-7	.
TGTGCCAGCAGCTTGGGCGACAGGGGATTCCTTGAGCAGTACTTC	CASSLGDRGFLEQYF	TRBV5-4	15	TRBD1	TRBJ2-7	.
TGTGCCAGCAACTCAGGACAGGGGAATCAGCCCCAGCATTTT	CASNSGQGNQPQHF	TRBV28	14	TRBD1	TRBJ1-5	.
TGTGCCACTATCGGAGCGTCCGGGGAGCTGTTTTTT	CATIGASGELFF	TRBV28	12	.	TRBJ2-2	.
TGTGCCAGCAGCTTAGTGGCTAGCGGGAGGGCTTACGAGCAGTACTTC	CASSLVASGRAYEQYF	TRBV7-2	16	TRBD2	TRBJ2-7	.
TGTGCCAGCAGCCGTTCGGGACAGGGCTACGAGCAGTACTTC	CASSRSGQGYEQYF	TRBV6-5	14	TRBD1	TRBJ2-7	.
TGTGCCAGCGAGGACAGGGTCGCTCCGACTGAAGCTTTCTTT	CASEDRVAPTEAFF	TRBV18	14	TRBD1	TRBJ1-1	.
TGTGCCAGCTACGGACAGTACAATGAGCAGTTCTTC	CASYGQYNEQFF	TRBV6-5	12	.	TRBJ2-1	.
TGCGCCAGCAGATCGGGACAGGGGACTGAAGCTTTCTTT	CASRSGQGTEAFF	TRBV5-1	13	TRBD1	TRBJ1-1	.
TGTGCCAGCAGTCCCTGGGACTCCTCCTACAATGAGCAGTTCTTC	CASSPWDSSYNEQFF	TRBV6-8	15	.	TRBJ2-1	.
TGTGCCAGCAGCTCTCGGGAGAGCTCCTACGAGCAGTACTTC	CASSSRESSYEQYF	TRBV7-9	14	.	TRBJ2-7	.